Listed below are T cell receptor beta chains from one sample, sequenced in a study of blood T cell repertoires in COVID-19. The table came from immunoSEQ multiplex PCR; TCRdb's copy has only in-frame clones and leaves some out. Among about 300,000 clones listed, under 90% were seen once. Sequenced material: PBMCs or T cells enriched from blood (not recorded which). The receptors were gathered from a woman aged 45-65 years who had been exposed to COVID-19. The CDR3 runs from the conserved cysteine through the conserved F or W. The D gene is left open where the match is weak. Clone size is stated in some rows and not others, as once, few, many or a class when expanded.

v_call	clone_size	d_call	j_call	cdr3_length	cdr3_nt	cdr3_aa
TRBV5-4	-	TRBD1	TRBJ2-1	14	TGTGCCAGCAGCTCACGGACAGGGCGGAATGAGCAGTTCTTC	CASSSRTGRNEQFF
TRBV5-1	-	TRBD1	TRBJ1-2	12	TGCGCCAGCTCAGGGGGCGCCTATGGCTACACCTTC	CASSGGAYGYTF
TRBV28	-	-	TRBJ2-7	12	TGTGCCAGCAGTCACATCTCAGGCGAGCAGTACTTC	CASSHISGEQYF
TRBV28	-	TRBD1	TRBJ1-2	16	TGTGCCAGCAGTGAAAGACAGGGGGCGCCCCGGGGAGGCTACACCTTC	CASSERQGAPRGGYTF
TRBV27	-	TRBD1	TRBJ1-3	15	TGTGCCAGCAGTTTAGGACAGGGGTATGGAAACACCATATATTTT	CASSLGQGYGNTIYF
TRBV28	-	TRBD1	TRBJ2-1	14	TGTGCCAGCAGAGAGGGACAGGGGTACGATGAGCAGTTCTTC	CASREGQGYDEQFF
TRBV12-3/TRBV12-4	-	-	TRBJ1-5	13	TGTGCCAGCGCTCGAGGTTCGCATCAGCCCCAGCATTTT	CASARGSHQPQHF
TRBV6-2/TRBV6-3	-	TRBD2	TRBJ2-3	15	TGTGCCAGCAGCTCAGGCGGGGGAAGCACAGATACGCAGTATTTT	CASSSGGGSTDTQYF
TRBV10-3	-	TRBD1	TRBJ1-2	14	TGTGCCATCAGCGGGACAGGGGTGAACTATGGCTACACCTTC	CAISGTGVNYGYTF
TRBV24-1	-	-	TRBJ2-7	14	TGTGCCACCAGTCCAGGGGACTACTCCTACGAGCAGTACTTC	CATSPGDYSYEQYF
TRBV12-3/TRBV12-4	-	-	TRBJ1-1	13	TGTGCCAGCAGTCCGGCGGTTAACACTGAAGCTTTCTTT	CASSPAVNTEAFF
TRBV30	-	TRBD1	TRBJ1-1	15	TGTGCCCTAGCTAGGGGGCCGGCGTTGAACACTGAAGCTTTCTTT	CALARGPALNTEAFF
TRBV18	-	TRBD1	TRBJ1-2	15	TGTGCCAGCTCACTATTTCCAGGGGGCGCCGAGGGCTACACCTTC	CASSLFPGGAEGYTF
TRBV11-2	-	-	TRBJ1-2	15	TGTGCCAGCAGCAGTCCTAGGAAGGAAAACTATGGCTACACCTTC	CASSSPRKENYGYTF
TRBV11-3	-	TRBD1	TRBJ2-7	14	TGTGCCAGCACCGGGGACAGGGGAAGATACGAGCAGTACTTC	CASTGDRGRYEQYF
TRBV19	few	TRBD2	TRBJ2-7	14	TGTGCCAGTAGTAGGCGGGGGGGCTCCTACGAGCAGTACTTC	CASSRRGGSYEQYF
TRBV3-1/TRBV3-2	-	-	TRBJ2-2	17	TGTGCCAGCAGCCCTCCCCACGGGGGATACAACACCGGGGAGCTGTTTTTT	CASSPPHGGYNTGELFF
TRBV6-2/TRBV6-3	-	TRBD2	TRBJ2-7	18	TGTGCCAGCAGTTACCGTTGGACTAGCGGGGGGCCTGACTACGAGCAGTACTTC	CASSYRWTSGGPDYEQYF
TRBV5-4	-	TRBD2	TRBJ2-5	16	TGTGCCAGCAGCAAAAGAGCGGGGGCGTACCAAGAGACCCAGTACTTC	CASSKRAGAYQETQYF
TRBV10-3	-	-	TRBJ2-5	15	TGTGCCATCAGTGAGTCTAGAGCCGAGCAAGAGACCCAGTACTTC	CAISESRAEQETQYF
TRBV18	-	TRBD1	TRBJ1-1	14	TGTGCCAGCTCACCAGGGACAGGGAGCACTGAAGCTTTCTTT	CASSPGTGSTEAFF
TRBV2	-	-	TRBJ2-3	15	TGTGCCAGCAGACCTACGTCAAGTTACACAGATACGCAGTATTTT	CASRPTSSYTDTQYF
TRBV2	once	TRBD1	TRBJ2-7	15	TGTGCCAGCAGTGACCCTCAGGGGGTAATAGACGAGCAGTACTTC	CASSDPQGVIDEQYF
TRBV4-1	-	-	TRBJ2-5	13	TGCGCCAGCAGCCCTAGGGAGGTAGAGACCCAGTACTTC	CASSPREVETQYF
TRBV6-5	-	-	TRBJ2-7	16	TGTGCCAGCAGTTACTCTGTGGCGACAGTTTTCTACGAGCAGTACTTC	CASSYSVATVFYEQYF
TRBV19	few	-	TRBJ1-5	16	TGTGCCAGTAGTATCAACAGGGTTATTAGCAATCAGCCCCAGCATTTT	CASSINRVISNQPQHF
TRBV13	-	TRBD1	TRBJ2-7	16	TGTGCCAGCAGCTTAGGGGGGACAGGAACATCCTACGAGCAGTACTTC	CASSLGGTGTSYEQYF
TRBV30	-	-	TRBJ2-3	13	TGTGCCTGGAACAGGGTGCAGTCGGATACGCAGTATTTT	CAWNRVQSDTQYF
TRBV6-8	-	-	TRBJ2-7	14	TGTGCCAGCAGCCAGATAAGGCGGAACTACGAGCAGTACTTC	CASSQIRRNYEQYF
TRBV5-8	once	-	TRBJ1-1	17	TGTGCCAGCAGCCAGTCCCCCGACACAGCAACTTTTCGTGAAGCTTTCTTT	CASSQSPDTATFREAFF
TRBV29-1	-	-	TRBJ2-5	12	TGCAGCGCCCAAACAGGCCAAGAGACCCAGTACTTC	CSAQTGQETQYF
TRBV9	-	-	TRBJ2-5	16	TGTGCCAGCAGCGTAGGTCCCCGGGGGGCGACAGAGACCCAGTACTTC	CASSVGPRGATETQYF
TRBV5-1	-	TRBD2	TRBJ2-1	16	TGCGCCAGCAGCTTGTCTCCGGGGGGAACCTACAATGAGCAGTTCTTC	CASSLSPGGTYNEQFF
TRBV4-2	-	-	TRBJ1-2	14	TGTGCCAGCACCGTCACGGCGGGTGAAAGAGGCTACACCTTC	CASTVTAGERGYTF
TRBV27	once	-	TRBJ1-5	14	TGTGCCAGCAGTACAAGGGGGGGGGCCCAGCCCCAGCATTTT	CASSTRGGAQPQHF
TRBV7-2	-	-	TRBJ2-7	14	TGTGCCAGCAGCCAGGGCCCCAACAACTACGAGCAGTACTTC	CASSQGPNNYEQYF
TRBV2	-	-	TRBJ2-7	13	TGTGCCAGCAGTGTCGGGACAACCTACGAGCAGTACTTC	CASSVGTTYEQYF
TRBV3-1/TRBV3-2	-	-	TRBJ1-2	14	TGTGCCAGCAGCCAGGGCACCTCCTCCTATGGCTACACCTTC	CASSQGTSSYGYTF
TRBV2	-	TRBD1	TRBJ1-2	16	TGTGCCAGCTTCTCGAGGTCTCCAGGGGGCAACTATGGCTACACCTTC	CASFSRSPGGNYGYTF
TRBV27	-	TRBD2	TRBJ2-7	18	TGTGCCAGCAGTCCCGGGACTAGCGGGGGCACCCTAGTAGGGGAGCAGTACTTC	CASSPGTSGGTLVGEQYF
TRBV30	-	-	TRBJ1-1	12	TGTGCCTGGAGTAGAGCGGGGTTGGGAGCTTTCTTT	CAWSRAGLGAFF
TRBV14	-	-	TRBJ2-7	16	TGTGCCAGCACCCAAGGGGACCGGGACTCTTACTACGAGCAGTACTTC	CASTQGDRDSYYEQYF
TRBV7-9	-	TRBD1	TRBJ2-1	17	TGTGCCAGCAGCTTTGGGACAGGGGGCCATTCAGGCAATGAGCAGTTCTTC	CASSFGTGGHSGNEQFF
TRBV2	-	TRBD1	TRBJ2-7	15	TGTGCCAGCAGTCAGGACAGGGCGTTATCCTACGAGCAGTACTTC	CASSQDRALSYEQYF
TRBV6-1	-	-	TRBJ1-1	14	TGTGCCAGCAGTGAAGCGGGGTGGAGGTCTGAAGCTTTCTTT	CASSEAGWRSEAFF
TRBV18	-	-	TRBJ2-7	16	TGTGCCAGCTCACCACCAAACTTACAGGTACTGGACGAGCAGTACTTC	CASSPPNLQVLDEQYF
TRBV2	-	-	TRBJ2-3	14	TGTGCCAGCAGTGCCCTGGGAGCCACAGATACGCAGTATTTT	CASSALGATDTQYF
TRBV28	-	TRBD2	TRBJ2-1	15	TGTGCCAGCAGTTTGTGGCGGGGGTCCTACAATGAGCAGTTCTTC	CASSLWRGSYNEQFF
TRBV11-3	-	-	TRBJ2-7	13	TGTGCCAGCAGCTTAGGAGAGAACTACGAGCAGTACTTC	CASSLGENYEQYF
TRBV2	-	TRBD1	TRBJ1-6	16	TGTGCCAGCACACCCAGGGACAGCTTTTATAATTCACCCCTCCACTTT	CASTPRDSFYNSPLHF
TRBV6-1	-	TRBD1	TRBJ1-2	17	TGTGCCAGCAGTGAAGCGGGAACAGGGGTCATCAACTATGGCTACACCTTC	CASSEAGTGVINYGYTF
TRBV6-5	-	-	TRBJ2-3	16	TGTGCCAGCAGTTACTGGGGCGCCGGGAGCACAGATACGCAGTATTTT	CASSYWGAGSTDTQYF
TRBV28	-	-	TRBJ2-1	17	TGTGCCAGCAGAGCAACCACGGGCCGCGGGGTCTACAATGAGCAGTTCTTC	CASRATTGRGVYNEQFF
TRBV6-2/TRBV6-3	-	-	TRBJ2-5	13	TGTGCCAGCAGTTCAACAGGGCGAGAGACCCAGTACTTC	CASSSTGRETQYF
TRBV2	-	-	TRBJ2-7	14	TGTGCCAGCAGTGAAGCGACGAGGAATTACGAGCAGTACTTC	CASSEATRNYEQYF
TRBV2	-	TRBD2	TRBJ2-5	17	TGTGCCAGCAGTGAACTAGCGGGGGGACCAGCACAAGAGACCCAGTACTTC	CASSELAGGPAQETQYF
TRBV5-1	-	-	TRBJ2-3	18	TGCGCCAGCAGCCTGAGGGGGTTCGATTCAATCGGGCCAGATACGCAGTATTTT	CASSLRGFDSIGPDTQYF
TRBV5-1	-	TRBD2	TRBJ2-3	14	TGCGCCAGCGCGGGGGACTACAGCACAGATACGCAGTATTTT	CASAGDYSTDTQYF